This TCR beta chain was identified during a study of T cells in Graves' hyperthyroidism and ophthalmopathy. Turning to the study itself: Peripheral blood was drawn at first diagnosis, prior to all treatment.

Study findings and constraints: With a median lead of about six months before onset, the model predicted ophthalmopathy. Most expanded thyroid clonotypes above 0.001 recurred in blood.

This clonotype was seen at least ten times. Its matching antigen is unknown. RNA transcripts provided the source from which TCR beta CDR3 regions were amplified. First-round RT-PCR targeting the TCR CDR3 was performed with the HTBI primer set. TCRdb reanalysed the multiplex PCR reads using MiXCR and keeps one entry per CDR3 protein. The data contain around 350,000 distinct CDR3 sequences, about a fifth of them singletons. V lost 0 bases and J lost 2; bases outside the gene matches: 3. Per germline, CDR1 MNHEY and CDR2 SVGAGI. This CDR3 is built from 15 residues. Lactation, pregnancy, other autoimmune disease or uncontrolled infection excluded patients.

The specimen was blood. This sequence was found in a woman aged 18-29 years with Graves' hyperthyroidism. V and J are TRBV6-5 and TRBJ1-2; 7 bases fit TRBD1. The CDR3 sequence is CASSYSDRANYGYTF. The CDR3, as DNA: TGTGCCAGCAGTTACTCTGACAGGGCAAACTATGGCTACACCTTC.